This entry describes one TCR beta chain. Its antigen is unknown. CDR3 length: 15 residues. Germline V lookup: CDR1 SQVTM, CDR2 ANQGSEA. V dropped 0 bases and J dropped 3; count of bases not matched to a gene: 7. The data are from a study of CD8+ T cells in alopecia areata. As for the study in general: Patients in the treated group were given tofacitinib by mouth, 5 to 10 mg twice a day. Study results and caveats: Mice showed clearer TCR sharing than patients did, a gap that was possibly HLA-related.

Sequencing templates came from extracted RNA that was reverse transcribed into cDNA. Method: immunoSEQ multiplex PCR; TCRdb's copy keeps in-frame clones and lacks some. Among some 200,000 clones listed, 59% were seen once. The chain couples TRBV29-1 to TRBJ2-7; 8 bases align to TRBD2. Source: CD4+ T cells sorted from blood, taken at week 0. This clonotype was sampled from a human donor with alopecia areata. The CDR3 here is CSVEDVGRGVYEQYF. CDR3 DNA: TGCAGCGTTGAAGATGTAGGGCGGGGGGTCTACGAGCAGTACTTC.